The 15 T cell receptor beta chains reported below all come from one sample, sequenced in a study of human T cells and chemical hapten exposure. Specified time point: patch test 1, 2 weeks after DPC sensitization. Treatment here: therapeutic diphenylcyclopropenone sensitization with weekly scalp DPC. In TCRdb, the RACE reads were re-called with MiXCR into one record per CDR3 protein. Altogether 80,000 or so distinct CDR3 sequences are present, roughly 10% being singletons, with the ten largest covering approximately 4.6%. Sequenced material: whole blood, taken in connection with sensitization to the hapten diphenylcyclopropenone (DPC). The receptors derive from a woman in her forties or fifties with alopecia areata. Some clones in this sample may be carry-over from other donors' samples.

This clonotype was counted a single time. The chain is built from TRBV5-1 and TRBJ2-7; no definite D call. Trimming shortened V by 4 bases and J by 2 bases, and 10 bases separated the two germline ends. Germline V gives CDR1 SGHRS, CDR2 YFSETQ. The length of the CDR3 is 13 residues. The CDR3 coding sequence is TGCGCCAGCAGCCCCTTTCTAGCCTACGAGCAGTACTTC. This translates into CASSPFLAYEQYF.

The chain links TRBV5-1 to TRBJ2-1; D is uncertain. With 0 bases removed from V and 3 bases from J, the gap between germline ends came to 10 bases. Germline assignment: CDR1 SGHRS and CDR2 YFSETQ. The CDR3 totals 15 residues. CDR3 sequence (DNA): TGCGCCAGCAGCTTGGACACCGGAGTCTACAATGAGCAGTTCTTC. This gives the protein CASSLDTGVYNEQFF.

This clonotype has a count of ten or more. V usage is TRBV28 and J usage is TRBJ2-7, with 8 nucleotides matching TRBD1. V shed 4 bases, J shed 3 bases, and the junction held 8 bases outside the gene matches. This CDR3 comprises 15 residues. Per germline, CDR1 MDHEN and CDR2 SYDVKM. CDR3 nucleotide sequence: TGTGCCAGCAGTTCCTTTGGGACAGGACGCTACGAGCAGTACTTC. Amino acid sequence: CASSSFGTGRYEQYF.

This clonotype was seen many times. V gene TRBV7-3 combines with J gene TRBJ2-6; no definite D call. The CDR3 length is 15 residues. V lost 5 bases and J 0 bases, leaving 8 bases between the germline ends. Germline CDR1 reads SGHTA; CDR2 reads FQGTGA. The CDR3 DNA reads TGTGCCAGCAGCAAGACCAACTCTGGGGCCAACGTCCTGACTTTC. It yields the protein CASSKTNSGANVLTF.

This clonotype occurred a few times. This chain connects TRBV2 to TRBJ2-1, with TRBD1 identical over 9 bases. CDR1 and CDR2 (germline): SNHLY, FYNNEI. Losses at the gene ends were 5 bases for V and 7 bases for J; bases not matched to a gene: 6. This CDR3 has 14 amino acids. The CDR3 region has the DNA TGTGCCAGCAGTTCACAGGGGGCTTGGAATGAGCAGTTCTTC. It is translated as CASSSQGAWNEQFF.

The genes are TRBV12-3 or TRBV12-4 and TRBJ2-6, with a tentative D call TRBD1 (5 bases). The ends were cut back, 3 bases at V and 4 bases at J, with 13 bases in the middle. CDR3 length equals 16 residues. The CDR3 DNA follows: TGTGCCAGCAGTTTGCAGTGGGGCTCCGGGGCCAACGTCCTGACTTTC. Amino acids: CASSLQWGSGANVLTF.

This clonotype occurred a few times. Written as DNA, the CDR3 is TGTGCCAGCAGTTACTTTTCAGGGCGAACGCATTTT. Translation gives CASSYFSGRTHF. The J gene is TRBJ1-5, the V gene TRBV6-2 or TRBV6-3; a possible D gene is TRBD1 (5 bases). V dropped 1 base and J dropped 15 bases, with 13 bases sitting between them. CDR1 and CDR2 from the germline V gene are MNHEY and SVGEGT. The CDR3 has 12 amino acids.

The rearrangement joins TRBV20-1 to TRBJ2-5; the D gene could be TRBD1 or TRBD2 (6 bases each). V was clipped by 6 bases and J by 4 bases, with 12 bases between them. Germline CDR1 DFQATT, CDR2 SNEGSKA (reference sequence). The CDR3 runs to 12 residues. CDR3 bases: TGCAGTGCCGTAGAGGGGGGAGAGACCCAGTACTTC. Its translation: CSAVEGGETQYF.

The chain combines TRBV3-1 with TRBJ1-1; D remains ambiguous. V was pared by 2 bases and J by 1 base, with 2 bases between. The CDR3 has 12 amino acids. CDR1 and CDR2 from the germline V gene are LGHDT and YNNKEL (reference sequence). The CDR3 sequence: CASSQWNTEAFF. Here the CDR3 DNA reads TGTGCCAGCAGCCAATGGAACACTGAAGCTTTCTTT.

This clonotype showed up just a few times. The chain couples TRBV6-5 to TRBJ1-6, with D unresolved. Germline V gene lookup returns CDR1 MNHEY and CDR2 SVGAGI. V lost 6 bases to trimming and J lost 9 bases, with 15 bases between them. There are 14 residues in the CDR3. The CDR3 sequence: CASRKLRTSSPLHF. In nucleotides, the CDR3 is TGTGCCAGCAGGAAACTTCGCACCAGTTCACCCCTCCACTTT.

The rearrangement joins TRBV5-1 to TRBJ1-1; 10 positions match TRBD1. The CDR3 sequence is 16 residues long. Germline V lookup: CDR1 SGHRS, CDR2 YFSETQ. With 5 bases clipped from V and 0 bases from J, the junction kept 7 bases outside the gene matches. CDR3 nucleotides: TGCGCCAGCAGAACCGGGACAGGGGAAATGAACACTGAAGCTTTCTTT. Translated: CASRTGTGEMNTEAFF.

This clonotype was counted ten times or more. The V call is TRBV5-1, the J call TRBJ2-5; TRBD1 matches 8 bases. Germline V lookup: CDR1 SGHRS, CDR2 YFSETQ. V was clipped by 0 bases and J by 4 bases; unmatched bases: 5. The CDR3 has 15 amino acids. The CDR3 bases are TGCGCCAGCAGCTTGGACAGGGGGGAGAGAGAGACCCAGTACTTC. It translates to CASSLDRGERETQYF.

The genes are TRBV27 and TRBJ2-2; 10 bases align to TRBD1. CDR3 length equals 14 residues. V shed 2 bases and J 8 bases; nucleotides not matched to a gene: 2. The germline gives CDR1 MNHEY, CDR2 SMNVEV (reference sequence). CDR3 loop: CASSLDRGLGELFF. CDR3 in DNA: TGTGCCAGCAGTTTAGACAGGGGGCTTGGGGAGCTGTTTTTT.

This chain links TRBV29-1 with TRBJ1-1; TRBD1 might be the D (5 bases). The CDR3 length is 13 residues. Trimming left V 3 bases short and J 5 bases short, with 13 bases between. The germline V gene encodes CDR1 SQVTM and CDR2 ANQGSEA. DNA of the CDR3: TGCAGCGTTGATGTGGGGCTGTTTACTGAAGCTTTCTTT. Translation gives CSVDVGLFTEAFF.

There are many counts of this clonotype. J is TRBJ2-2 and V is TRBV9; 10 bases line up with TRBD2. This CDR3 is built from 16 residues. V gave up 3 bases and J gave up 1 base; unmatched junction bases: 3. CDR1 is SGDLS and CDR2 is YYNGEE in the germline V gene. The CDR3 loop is CASSATSGKNTGELFF. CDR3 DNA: TGTGCCAGCAGCGCTACTAGCGGGAAGAACACCGGGGAGCTGTTTTTT.